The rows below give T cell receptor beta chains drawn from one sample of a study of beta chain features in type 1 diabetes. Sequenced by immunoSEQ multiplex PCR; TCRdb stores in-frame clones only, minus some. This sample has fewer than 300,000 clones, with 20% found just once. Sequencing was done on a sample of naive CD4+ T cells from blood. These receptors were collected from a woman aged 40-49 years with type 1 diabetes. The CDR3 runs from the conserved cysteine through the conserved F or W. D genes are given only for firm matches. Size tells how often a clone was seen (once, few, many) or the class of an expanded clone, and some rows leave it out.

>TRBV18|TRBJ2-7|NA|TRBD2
TGTGCCAGCTCACCAGAAACGGGGGGGTCCTACGAGCAGTACTTC
CASSPETGGSYEQYF
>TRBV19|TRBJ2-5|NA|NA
TGTGCCAGTAGTACCGAAGAGACCCAGTACTTC
CASSTEETQYF
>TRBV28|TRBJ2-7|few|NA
TGTGCCAGCAAACGACAGGCACCTACGTCCTACGAGCAGTACTTC
CASKRQAPTSYEQYF
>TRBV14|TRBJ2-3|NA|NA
TGTGCCAGCAGCCAAGGTCGCAACAGCATCACAGATACGCAGTATTTT
CASSQGRNSITDTQYF
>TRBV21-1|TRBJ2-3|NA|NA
TGTGCCAGCAGCAAAGAATGGGCAGGGAAATGCACAGATACGCAGTATTTT
CASSKEWAGKCTDTQYF
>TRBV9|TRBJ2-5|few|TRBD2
TGTGCCAGCAGTGAAAGCGGGAGCCAAGAGACCCAGTACTTC
CASSESGSQETQYF
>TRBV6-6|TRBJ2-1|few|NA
TGTGCCAGCAGTTACGTCAGGGGCTACTACAATGAGCAGTTCTTC
CASSYVRGYYNEQFF
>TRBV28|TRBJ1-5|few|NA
TGTGCCAGCAGTTTAAGGGGATATAGCAATCAGCCCCAGCATTTT
CASSLRGYSNQPQHF
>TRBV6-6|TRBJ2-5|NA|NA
TGTGCCAGCAGACCCTTTAGCACCCTCGGGGAGACCCAGTACTTC
CASRPFSTLGETQYF
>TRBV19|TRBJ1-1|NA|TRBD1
TGTGCCAGTGGGGACAGGGGGCTAGCTTTCTTT
CASGDRGLAFF
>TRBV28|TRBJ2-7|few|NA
TGTGCCAGCAGTTTAACAGGTCCGGCCAGGAGCTACGAGCAGTACTTC
CASSLTGPARSYEQYF
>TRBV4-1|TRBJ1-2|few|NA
TGCGCCAGCAGCGGCCACGGACTAGGCTATGGCTACACCTTC
CASSGHGLGYGYTF
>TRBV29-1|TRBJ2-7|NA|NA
TGCAGCGCCGAAGTCAGCTACGAGCAGTACTTC
CSAEVSYEQYF
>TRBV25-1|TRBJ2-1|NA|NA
TGTGCCAGCAGTGATTCGACAGGCTTTCATTCCTACAATGAGCAGTTCTTC
CASSDSTGFHSYNEQFF
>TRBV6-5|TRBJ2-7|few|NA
TGTGCCAGCAGTTACGTTCCCGGCTCCTACGAGCAGTACTTC
CASSYVPGSYEQYF
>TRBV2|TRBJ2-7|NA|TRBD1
TGTGCCAGCAGTCCCCCCGGGACAGAAGGGGAACGTGAGTACTTC
CASSPPGTEGEREYF
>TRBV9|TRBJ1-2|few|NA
TGTGCCAGCAGCCTGGCAACAGGTGAAGGCTACACCTTC
CASSLATGEGYTF
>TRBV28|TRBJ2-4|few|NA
TGTGCCAGCAGCCTTCCCCCCTTAGAAAACATTCAGTACTTC
CASSLPPLENIQYF
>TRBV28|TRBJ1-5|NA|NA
TGTGCCAGCAGTTTATTCAGTCAGCCCCAGCATTTT
CASSLFSQPQHF
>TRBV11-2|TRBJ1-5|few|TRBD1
TGTGCCAGCAGCACAGGGGTGAGTCAGCCCCAGCATTTT
CASSTGVSQPQHF
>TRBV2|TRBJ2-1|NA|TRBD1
TGTGCCAGCAGTGTTGAGGAAGGGGGCGAGCAGTTCTTC
CASSVEEGGEQFF
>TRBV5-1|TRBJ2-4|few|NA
TGCGCCAGCAGCCCGCCCGAGGTAAACATTCAGTACTTC
CASSPPEVNIQYF
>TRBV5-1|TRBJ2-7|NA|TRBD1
TGCGCCAGCAGCTTGGAGGGGGACAGCTCCTACGAGCAGTACTTC
CASSLEGDSSYEQYF
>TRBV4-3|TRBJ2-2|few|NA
TGCGCCAGCAGCCTCGAGCCCAGAGGCACCGGGGAGCTGTTTTTT
CASSLEPRGTGELFF
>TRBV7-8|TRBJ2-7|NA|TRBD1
TGTGCCAGCAGCTTATCTAAGACAGGGAACTCCTACGAGCAGTACTTC
CASSLSKTGNSYEQYF
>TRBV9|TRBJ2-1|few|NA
TGTGCCAGCAGCGTAGGACAGGGAGGCAATGAGCAGTTCTTC
CASSVGQGGNEQFF
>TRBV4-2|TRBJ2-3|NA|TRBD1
TGTGCCAGCAGCCAAGACAACACCCGTCGACAGGGGGCAGGGGATACGCAGTATTTT
CASSQDNTRRQGAGDTQYF
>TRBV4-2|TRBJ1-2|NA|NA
TGTGCCAGCAGCCAAGATATCGGTGGCTACACCTTC
CASSQDIGGYTF
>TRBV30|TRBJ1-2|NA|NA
TGTGCCTGGAGTACCGGGAACTATGGCTACACCTTC
CAWSTGNYGYTF
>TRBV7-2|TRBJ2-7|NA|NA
TGTGCCAGCAGCTTACCCCTAGGAGACTACGAGCAGTACTTC
CASSLPLGDYEQYF
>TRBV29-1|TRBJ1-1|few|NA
TGCAGCGTTGCAGGGTTGAACACTGAAGCTTTCTTT
CSVAGLNTEAFF
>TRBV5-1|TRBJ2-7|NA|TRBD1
TGCGCCAGCAGCTTGGTGCAGGGGGAATACGAGCAGTACTTC
CASSLVQGEYEQYF
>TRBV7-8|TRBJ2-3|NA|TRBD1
TGTGCCAGCAGCTTAGGATGGACAGGGAGCACAGATACGCAGTATTTT
CASSLGWTGSTDTQYF
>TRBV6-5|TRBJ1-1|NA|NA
TGTGCCAGCAGTTACGTGGCAGTGAACACTGAAGCTTTCTTT
CASSYVAVNTEAFF
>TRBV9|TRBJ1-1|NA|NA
TGTGCCAGCAGCGTAGCAGGGCACCCGGGCACTGAAGCTTTCTTT
CASSVAGHPGTEAFF
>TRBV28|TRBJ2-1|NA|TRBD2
TGTGCCAGCAGTGTAACCCAAGCGGGGGGTGAGCAGTTCTTC
CASSVTQAGGEQFF
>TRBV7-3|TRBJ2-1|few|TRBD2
TGTGCCAGCAGTCGATCAGCGGGAGCCCACAATGAGCAGTTCTTC
CASSRSAGAHNEQFF
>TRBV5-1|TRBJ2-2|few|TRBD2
TGCGCCAGCAGCTTGGGTCCCCTAGCGGGGAACACCGGGGAGCTGTTTTTT
CASSLGPLAGNTGELFF